The next 28 T cell receptor beta chains were all read from a single sample in a study of OX40 agonist ivuxolimab in advanced cancers. The protocol was immunoSEQ multiplex PCR, while the TCRdb copy is restricted to in-frame clones and leaves out a portion. The sample yields around 100,000 clones, 75% to 95% seen once. Sequences were derived from CD4+ or CD8+ T cells sorted from blood, sampled in a trial of the OX40 agonist ivuxolimab. These receptors were obtained from an adult with an advanced solid tumor such as melanoma, head and neck, liver or kidney cancer.

The chain employs TRBV21-1 and TRBJ2-7; whether TRBD2, the table's D call, matches the DNA was not checked. TRBV21-1 is tagged as a pseudogene. The CDR3 runs 16 residues. CDR3 DNA sequence: TGTGCCAGCAGCAAAGCGCGAGGTCCGAGCTCCTACGAGCAGTACTTC. Translation: CASSKARGPSSYEQYF.

This chain connects TRBV11-3 to TRBJ2-7, with D perhaps matching TRBD1 (5 bases). CDR3 size: 15 residues. With 5 bases removed from V and 6 bases from J, the gap between germline ends came to 20 bases. The germline gives CDR1 SGHNT, CDR2 YENEEA. The CDR3 sequence: CASSDIVGAGSEQYF. The CDR3 DNA reads TGTGCCAGCAGCGATATCGTAGGGGCAGGCTCCGAGCAGTACTTC.

This clone came up a few times. The chain carries TRBV7-9 and TRBJ1-3; TRBD1 matches 7 bases. J gave up 4 bases and V 4 bases, and 7 bases lay outside the gene matches. CDR3 length equals 15 residues. Per germline, CDR1 SEHNR and CDR2 FQNEAQ (reference sequence). In DNA form, the CDR3 reads TGTGCCAGCAGCTCTAGACAGGGTCTAGGAAACACCATATATTTT. This codes for CASSSRQGLGNTIYF.

The chain combines TRBV9 with TRBJ2-2, with 8 bases fitting TRBD1. This CDR3 has 16 residues. The germline gives CDR1 SGDLS, CDR2 YYNGEE. Trimming cost V 4 bases and J 4 bases; bases outside gene matches: 9. The CDR3 protein is CASSSRTGRGTGELFF. The CDR3 DNA sequence: TGTGCCAGCAGCTCCCGGACAGGGCGTGGCACCGGGGAGCTGTTTTTT.

The rearrangement joins TRBV6-5 to TRBJ2-1; TRBD1 matches at 7 bases. The germline V gene has CDR1 MNHEY and CDR2 SVGAGI. The length of the CDR3 is 13 residues. Germline trimming cut 6 bases from V and 8 bases from J; bases unmatched to any gene: 7. CDR3 nucleotides: TGTGCCAGCAGCCGACAGGGCTGGGATGAGCAGTTCTTC. Translation: CASSRQGWDEQFF.

In this sample, this clone turned up once. V usage is TRBV6-1 and J usage is TRBJ1-2; 10 bases agree with TRBD1. The V gene's germline CDR1 is MNHNS and CDR2 SASEGT. V trimming: 1 base; J trimming: 5 bases; junction bases outside the gene matches: 1. The CDR3 totals 14 residues. The CDR3 sequence is CASSEGQGAYGYTF. CDR3 coding DNA: TGTGCCAGCAGTGAAGGACAGGGGGCATATGGCTACACCTTC.

This chain joins TRBV28 and TRBJ1-1; 8 positions agree with TRBD1. The junction had 9 bases not matched to a gene; V was cut back by 6 bases and J by 3 bases. Germline values: CDR1 MDHEN, CDR2 SYDVKM. The CDR3 is 15 amino acids. The CDR3 coding sequence is TGTGCCAGCAGGGAGGCAGGGGGCGTGTACACTGAAGCTTTCTTT. Its protein product is CASREAGGVYTEAFF.

This clone showed up just once. The rearrangement joins TRBV30 to TRBJ2-5; D is ambiguous. Germline CDR1 GTSNPN, CDR2 SVGIG (reference sequence). The CDR3 spans 12 residues. Trimming removed 0 bases from V and 4 bases from J, with 6 bases in between. The CDR3 DNA reads TGTGCCTGGAGTGTTTCGGGAGAGACCCAGTACTTC. Translation: CAWSVSGETQYF.

This chain joins TRBV28 and TRBJ1-2, with D unresolved. The CDR3 contains 14 residues. V was pared by 3 bases and J by 4 bases, with 12 bases between. Germline lookup yields CDR1 MDHEN and CDR2 SYDVKM. CDR3 amino acids: CASSLTHHIYGYTF. The CDR3 nucleotides are TGTGCCAGCAGTTTGACTCATCATATCTATGGCTACACCTTC.

The V gene is TRBV10-3, the J gene TRBJ2-1; 14 positions agree with TRBD2. The CDR3 contains 21 residues. Per the germline V gene, CDR1 is ENHRY and CDR2 is SYGVKD. V was clipped by 0 bases and J by 9 bases; unmatched bases: 19. The CDR3 region has the DNA TGTGCCATCAGTGAGTCACTCCCGGGACTAGCGGGAGTATCGTCTTCGGGTGAGCAGTTCTTC. Amino acid sequence: CAISESLPGLAGVSSSGEQFF.

This clone was counted only a few times. This chain uses TRBV6-5 with TRBJ1-1; D gene uncertain. The CDR3 loop spans 13 amino acids. Germline loops: CDR1 MNHEY, CDR2 SVGAGI. Deletions cut 1 base from V and 1 base from J, with 4 bases between. The CDR3 loop is CASSYFRNTEAFF. The CDR3 DNA sequence: TGTGCCAGCAGTTACTTCAGGAACACTGAAGCTTTCTTT.

The chain couples TRBV16 to TRBJ2-1; 8 nucleotides match TRBD1. The V gene's germline CDR1 is KGHSY and CDR2 FQNENV. Trimming took 4 bases from V and 7 from J; bases not matched to a gene: 9. CDR3 length: 15 residues. The CDR3 coding sequence is TGTGCCAGCAGCCCCGGGACAGGTGGTAGGAATGAGCAGTTCTTC. Its translation: CASSPGTGGRNEQFF.

This clone was recorded only once. The gene calls are TRBV19 and TRBJ2-1; D not resolved. Germline-derived CDR1 and CDR2 are LNHDA and SQIVND (reference sequence). The ends were cut back, 3 bases at V and 2 bases at J, with 11 bases in the middle. The CDR3 length is 15 residues. The CDR3 sequence is CASSMARLAYNEQFF. The CDR3 nucleotides are TGTGCCAGTAGTATGGCGAGGTTGGCCTACAATGAGCAGTTCTTC.

This chain connects TRBV20-1 to TRBJ2-5; the D is unclear. The CDR3 runs 10 residues. V shed 6 bases and J shed 2 bases, with 4 bases lying between them. Germline CDR1 DFQATT, CDR2 SNEGSKA (reference sequence). CDR3 loop: CSALQETQYF. The DNA of the CDR3 is TGCAGTGCCCTGCAAGAGACCCAGTACTTC.

The chain couples TRBV4-2 to TRBJ2-3; 11 nucleotides match TRBD2. With 2 bases clipped from V and 4 bases from J, the junction kept 8 bases outside the gene matches. There are 17 residues in the CDR3. Germline CDR1 and CDR2: LGHNA and YNFKEQ. DNA for the CDR3: TGTGCCAGCAGCCAATCCTTAGCGGGAGGGCCTGCAGATACGCAGTATTTT. Translating gives CASSQSLAGGPADTQYF.

The V and J genes are TRBV19 and TRBJ2-2, with D possibly being TRBD1 (6 bases). Trimming pared 3 bases from V and 3 bases from J, leaving 11 bases between. Germline values: CDR1 LNHDA, CDR2 SQIVND (reference sequence). This CDR3 spans 15 amino acids. The CDR3 sequence: CASSIHRADTGELFF. In DNA form, the CDR3 reads TGTGCCAGTAGTATCCACAGGGCGGACACCGGGGAGCTGTTTTTT.

The J gene is TRBJ1-1, the V gene TRBV6-1; D ambiguous. Per the germline V gene, CDR1 is MNHNS and CDR2 is SASEGT. V was pared by 6 bases and J by 8 bases, with 10 bases between. The CDR3 is 11 amino acids. The CDR3 protein is CASSDVWEAFF. The CDR3 DNA sequence: TGTGCCAGCAGCGATGTCTGGGAAGCTTTCTTT.

The chain uses TRBV19 and TRBJ1-1; D gene uncertain. Trimming removed 5 bases at V and 8 bases at J, with 12 bases between. The CDR3 extends over 12 amino acids. From germline, CDR1 is LNHDA and CDR2 SQIVND (reference sequence). Here the CDR3 DNA reads TGTGCCAGTAGTGTACCCTTCGGGGAAGCTTTCTTT. This gives the protein CASSVPFGEAFF.

This chain connects TRBV18 to TRBJ1-1; 9 bases are a match to TRBD1. Trimming took 6 bases from V and 1 from J; bases not matched to a gene: 0. The CDR3 length is 13 residues. Germline loops: CDR1 KGHSH, CDR2 LQKENI. The CDR3 DNA follows: TGTGCCAGCTCGGGACAGGGGAACACTGAAGCTTTCTTT. Residues: CASSGQGNTEAFF.

This chain links TRBV7-9 with TRBJ1-4; the D gene is possibly TRBD1 (6 bases). The V gene's germline CDR1 is SEHNR and CDR2 FQNEAQ (reference sequence). Trimming left V 7 bases short and J 10 bases short, with 10 bases between. This CDR3 has 11 amino acids. CDR3 sequence: CASNREGKLFF. The CDR3 DNA reads as TGTGCCAGCAACAGGGAGGGAAAACTGTTTTTT.

The chain has TRBV4-2 and TRBJ2-3, with D uncertain. V lost 0 bases, J lost 2 bases, and 9 bases lay in between. The CDR3 is made up of 15 amino acids. The germline gives CDR1 LGHNA, CDR2 YNFKEQ. CDR3 bases: TGTGCCAGCAGCCAAGATGGGCAACACACAGATACGCAGTATTTT. Translated, it gives CASSQDGQHTDTQYF.

The gene calls are TRBV7-9 and TRBJ1-5; unclear D gene. Germline CDR1 SEHNR, CDR2 FQNEAQ (reference sequence). CDR3 length equals 13 residues. Trimming left V 2 bases short and J 6 bases short, with 8 bases between. The CDR3 DNA is TGTGCCAGCAGCTTATATGAGGCTCAGCCCCAGCATTTT. As protein: CASSLYEAQPQHF.

This CDR3 reads CASSPGRPWYGYTF. Written as DNA, the CDR3 is TGTGCCAGCAGTCCGGGAAGGCCTTGGTATGGCTACACCTTC. The V call is TRBV6-5, the J call TRBJ1-2; D uncertain. Germline CDR1 MNHEY, CDR2 SVGAGI. The CDR3 consists of 14 residues. V was trimmed by 5 bases and J by 5 bases, leaving 15 bases between them.

V gene TRBV7-2 combines with J gene TRBJ1-4; 8 bases map to TRBD1. The germline CDR1 and CDR2 sequences are SGHTA and FQGNSA. The CDR3 is made up of 15 amino acids. J gave up 10 bases and V 6 bases, and 13 bases lay outside the gene matches. The CDR3, as DNA: TGTGCCAGCAGACTTCAAGGGACAGGAATATCAAAACTGTTTTTT. Protein sequence: CASRLQGTGISKLFF.

The J gene is TRBJ1-4, the V gene TRBV5-1; D is unresolved. Trimming pared 3 bases from V and 2 bases from J, leaving 14 bases between. In germline, CDR1 is SGHRS, CDR2 YFSETQ. The CDR3 is 16 residues long. The CDR3 DNA sequence: TGCGCCAGCAGCTCACACACGGGTCCTACTAATGAAAAACTGTTTTTT. Protein sequence: CASSSHTGPTNEKLFF.

The chain uses TRBV4-3 and TRBJ2-1, with TRBD2 matching over 9 bases. CDR3 length: 16 residues. CDR1 is LGHNA, CDR2 YSLEER, per germline. The ends lost 0 bases at V and 4 bases at J; junction bases unmatched: 4. As DNA, the CDR3 is TGCGCCAGCAGCCAAGAATGGGGACTAGCTTACAATGAGCAGTTCTTC. Translated: CASSQEWGLAYNEQFF.

The V and J genes are TRBV4-3 and TRBJ1-1; TRBD1 aligns across 8 bases. The V segment lost 3 bases and the J segment 1 base; nucleotides outside the gene matches: 7. CDR3 length equals 16 residues. In germline, CDR1 is LGHNA, CDR2 YSLEER. The CDR3 nucleotides are TGCGCCAGCAGCCAGTTCCCCGGGACAGGGAACACTGAAGCTTTCTTT. Translated, it gives CASSQFPGTGNTEAFF.

The V gene is TRBV19, the J gene TRBJ1-5; 7 bases align to TRBD1. Germline CDR1 and CDR2: LNHDA and SQIVND (reference sequence). V dropped 7 bases and J dropped 4; count of bases not matched to a gene: 4. The CDR3 contains 13 residues. CDR3 protein: CASNNRGNQPQHF. DNA of the CDR3: TGTGCCAGTAATAACAGGGGAAATCAGCCCCAGCATTTT.